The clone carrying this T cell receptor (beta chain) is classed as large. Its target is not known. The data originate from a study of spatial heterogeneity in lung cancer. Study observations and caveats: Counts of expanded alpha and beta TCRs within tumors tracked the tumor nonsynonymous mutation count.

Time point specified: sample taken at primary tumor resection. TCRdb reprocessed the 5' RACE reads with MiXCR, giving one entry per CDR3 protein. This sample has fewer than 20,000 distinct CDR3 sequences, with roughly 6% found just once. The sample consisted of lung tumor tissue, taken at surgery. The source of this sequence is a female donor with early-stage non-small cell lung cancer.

The CDR3 reads CATRSASAYEQYF. The CDR3 coding sequence is TGTGCCACCAGGAGTGCGAGCGCGTACGAGCAGTACTTC. The rearrangement links TRBV15 to TRBJ2-7; no definite D call. Germline assignment: CDR1 LNHNV and CDR2 YYDKDF (reference sequence). The CDR3 has 13 amino acids. Trimming took 6 bases from V and 4 from J, leaving 13 bases between them.